The 14 T cell receptor beta chains reported below all come from one sample, sequenced in a study of cytomegalovirus exposure and HLA in healthy donors. PCR was performed using 60 Vbeta and 13 Jbeta primers. The assay was immunoSEQ multiplex PCR, and TCRdb's table has in-frame clones only and misses some. The table lists roughly 200,000 clones, around three quarters of them singletons. The sequenced sample was PBMCs. All receptors derive from a man younger than 40 in good health and CMV-seronegative.

J is TRBJ2-1 and V is TRBV5-1; D is possibly TRBD2 (6 bases). Germline lookup yields CDR1 SGHRS and CDR2 YFSETQ. The length of the CDR3 is 17 residues. V lost 2 bases to trimming and J lost 5 bases, with 20 bases between them. The DNA for the CDR3 is TGCGCCAGCAGCTTCTCCCTGGAAGGGAGGATCCACAATGAGCAGTTCTTC. Translation gives CASSFSLEGRIHNEQFF. Full variable domain (remainder filled in from reference TRBV5-1 and TRBJ2-1): KAGVTQTPRYLIKTRGQQVTLSCSPISGHRSVSWYQQTPGQGLQFLFEYFSETQRNKGNFPGRFSGRQFSNSRSEMNVSTLELGDSALYLCASSFSLEGRIHNEQFFGPGTRLTVL.

This clone was picked up one time. The chain combines TRBV25-1 with TRBJ2-1; the D gene is possibly TRBD1 (6 bases). V dropped 1 base and J dropped 6 bases, with 7 bases sitting between them. Germline lookup yields CDR1 MGHDK and CDR2 SYGVNS. The CDR3 sequence is 13 residues long. CDR3 DNA sequence: TGTGCCAGCAGTGAATTGACAGGCAATGAGCAGTTCTTC. Translation: CASSELTGNEQFF.

The rearrangement links TRBV9 to TRBJ1-6; TRBD1 is a possible D gene (5 bases). This CDR3 spans 15 amino acids. With 4 bases removed from V and 8 bases from J, the gap between germline ends came to 16 bases. Germline lookup yields CDR1 SGDLS and CDR2 YYNGEE. Here the CDR3 reads CASSREGTGDSPLHF. In DNA form, the CDR3 reads TGTGCCAGCAGCCGTGAGGGGACTGGGGATTCACCCCTCCACTTT.

The chain has TRBV19 and TRBJ1-2; D is uncertain. V lost 7 bases, J lost 4 bases, and 10 bases lay in between. The CDR3 loop spans 12 amino acids. Germline V CDR1 and CDR2: LNHDA, SQIVND (reference sequence). The CDR3 nucleotides read TGTGCCAGTATTGATATAGTCTATGGCTACACCTTC. This sequence encodes CASIDIVYGYTF.

V gene TRBV6-6 combines with J gene TRBJ1-2; no clear D. Germline lookup yields CDR1 MNHNY and CDR2 SVGAGI (reference sequence). This CDR3 has 15 residues. V gave up 6 bases and J gave up 0 bases, with 14 bases separating them. For the CDR3, the DNA is TGTGCCAGCAGAAAAGAGGACGGGACTAACTATGGCTACACCTTC. It yields the protein CASRKEDGTNYGYTF.

In DNA form, the CDR3 reads TGTGCCAGCAGCTCAGGTCTCCCAGATACGCAGTATTTT. Translated: CASSSGLPDTQYF. The chain couples TRBV7-9 to TRBJ2-3; D ambiguous. Per germline, CDR1 SEHNR and CDR2 FQNEAQ (reference sequence). Trimming left V 4 bases short and J 4 bases short, with 9 bases between. The CDR3 loop spans 13 amino acids.

This clone occurred a few times. This rearrangement joins TRBV30 to TRBJ2-1; D gene uncertain. Trimming pared 0 bases from V and 7 bases from J, leaving 10 bases between. The length of the CDR3 is 13 residues. Germline CDR1 reads GTSNPN; CDR2 reads SVGIG (reference sequence). The CDR3 protein is CAWSVAALNEQFF. CDR3 DNA: TGTGCCTGGAGTGTAGCAGCGTTGAATGAGCAGTTCTTC.

The chain has TRBV5-1 and TRBJ1-1, with 8 nucleotides matching TRBD1. CDR1 is SGHRS, CDR2 YFSETQ, per germline. V lost 7 bases and J lost 0; bases outside the gene matches: 11. The CDR3 spans 16 residues. The CDR3 region has the DNA TGCGCCAGCGGAAAAGGACAGGGCCACATGAACACTGAAGCTTTCTTT. Its protein product is CASGKGQGHMNTEAFF.

J is TRBJ2-1 and V is TRBV11-2, with 7 positions matching TRBD2. This CDR3 contains 16 residues. The J segment lost 4 bases and the V segment lost 0 bases, leaving 6 bases of the junction unmatched. Germline loops: CDR1 SGHAT, CDR2 FQNNGV. Here the CDR3 DNA reads TGTGCCAGCAGCTTAGAGGGGTCTAGCGGATACAATGAGCAGTTCTTC. Translating gives CASSLEGSSGYNEQFF.

The V call is TRBV7-9, the J call TRBJ1-5, with D maybe TRBD1 (5 bases). Germline loops: CDR1 SEHNR, CDR2 FQNEAQ (reference sequence). Deletions cut 5 bases from V and 0 bases from J, with 14 bases between. The CDR3 runs 16 residues. This CDR3 is CASSTSTVYSNQPQHF. DNA of the CDR3: TGTGCCAGCAGCACCTCGACAGTCTATAGCAATCAGCCCCAGCATTTT.

The chain carries TRBV5-1 and TRBJ1-5; 12 bases align to TRBD1. V lost 4 bases and J lost 3; bases outside the gene matches: 5. The CDR3 is made up of 16 amino acids. In germline, CDR1 is SGHRS, CDR2 YFSETQ. The CDR3 protein is CASSPGTGGLNQPQHF. The CDR3 DNA reads TGCGCCAGCAGCCCCGGGACAGGGGGCCTCAATCAGCCCCAGCATTTT.

This chain joins TRBV7-2 and TRBJ1-1, with D possibly matching TRBD1 (6 bases). The CDR3 runs to 16 residues. The V gene's germline CDR1 is SGHTA and CDR2 FQGNSA. V lost 0 bases to trimming and J lost 0 bases, with 11 bases between them. The CDR3 is CASSLAAGAMNTEAFF. The CDR3 DNA reads as TGTGCCAGCAGCTTAGCGGCAGGGGCCATGAACACTGAAGCTTTCTTT.

The genes are TRBV11-2 and TRBJ1-1; D is possibly TRBD1 (6 bases). The CDR3 totals 14 residues. Per germline, CDR1 SGHAT and CDR2 FQNNGV. Trimming left V 5 bases short and J 3 bases short, with 13 bases between. The CDR3 nucleotides read TGTGCCAGCAGCGACCTTACAGGGTACACTGAAGCTTTCTTT. Translating gives CASSDLTGYTEAFF.

V and J are TRBV5-1 and TRBJ2-1; D unresolved. CDR1 is SGHRS and CDR2 is YFSETQ in the germline V gene. V was shortened by 0 bases and J by 1 base, with 8 bases between the two germline ends. The CDR3 length is 15 residues. The CDR3 loop is CASSLEASSYNEQFF. The DNA of the CDR3 is TGCGCCAGCAGCTTGGAGGCTAGTTCCTACAATGAGCAGTTCTTC.